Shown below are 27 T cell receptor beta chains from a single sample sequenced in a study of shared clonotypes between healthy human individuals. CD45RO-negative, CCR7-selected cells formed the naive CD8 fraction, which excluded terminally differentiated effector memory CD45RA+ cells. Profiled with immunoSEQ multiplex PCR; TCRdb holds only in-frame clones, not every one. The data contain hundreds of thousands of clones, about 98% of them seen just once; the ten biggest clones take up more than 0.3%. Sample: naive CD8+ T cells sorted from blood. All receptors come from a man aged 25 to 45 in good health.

Written as DNA, the CDR3 is TGTGCCAGCGGCGGAGCGTACAATGAGCAGTTCTTC. It translates to CASGGAYNEQFF. V is TRBV27 and J is TRBJ2-1; D remains unclear. The CDR3 covers 12 residues. The V gene lost 8 bases and the J gene lost 4 bases, with 9 bases spanning the gap. CDR1 and CDR2 from the germline V gene are MNHEY and SMNVEV (reference sequence).

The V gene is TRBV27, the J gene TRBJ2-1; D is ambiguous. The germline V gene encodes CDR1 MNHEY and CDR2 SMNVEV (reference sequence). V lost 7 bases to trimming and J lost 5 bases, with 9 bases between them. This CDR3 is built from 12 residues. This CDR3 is CASNSMDNEQFF. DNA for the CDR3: TGTGCCAGCAATTCGATGGACAATGAGCAGTTCTTC.

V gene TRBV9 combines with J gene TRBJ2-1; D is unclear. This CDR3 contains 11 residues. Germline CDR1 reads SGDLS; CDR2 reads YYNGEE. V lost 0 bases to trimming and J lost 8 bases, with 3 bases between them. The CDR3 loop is CASSVEDEQFF. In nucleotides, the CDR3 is TGTGCCAGCAGCGTAGAGGATGAGCAGTTCTTC.

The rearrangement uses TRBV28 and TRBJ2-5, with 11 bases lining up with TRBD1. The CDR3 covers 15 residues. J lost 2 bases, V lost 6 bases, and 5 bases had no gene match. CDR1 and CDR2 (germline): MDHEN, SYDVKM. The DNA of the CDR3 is TGTGCCAGCAGCAAACGGGACAGGGGGCAAGAGACCCAGTACTTC. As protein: CASSKRDRGQETQYF.

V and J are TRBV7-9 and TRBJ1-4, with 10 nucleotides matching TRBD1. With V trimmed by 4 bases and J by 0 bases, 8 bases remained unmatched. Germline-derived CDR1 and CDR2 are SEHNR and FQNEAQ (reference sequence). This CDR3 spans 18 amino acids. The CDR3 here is CASSSSGTGVATNEKLFF. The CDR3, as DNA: TGTGCCAGCAGCTCCTCCGGGACAGGGGTTGCAACTAATGAAAAACTGTTTTTT.

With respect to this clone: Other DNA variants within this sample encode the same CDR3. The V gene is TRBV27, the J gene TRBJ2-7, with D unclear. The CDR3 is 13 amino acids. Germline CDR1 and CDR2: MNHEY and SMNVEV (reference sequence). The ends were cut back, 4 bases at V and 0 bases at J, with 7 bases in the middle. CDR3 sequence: CASSSDNSYEQYF. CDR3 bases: TGTGCCAGCAGTTCCGACAACTCCTACGAGCAGTACTTC.

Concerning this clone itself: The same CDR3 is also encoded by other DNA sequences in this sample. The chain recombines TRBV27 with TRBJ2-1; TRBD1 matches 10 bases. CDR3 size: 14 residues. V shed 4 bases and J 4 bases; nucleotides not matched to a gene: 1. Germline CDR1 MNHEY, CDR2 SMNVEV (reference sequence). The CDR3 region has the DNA TGTGCCAGCAGTTCGGGACAGGGGTACAATGAGCAGTTCTTC. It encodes CASSSGQGYNEQFF.

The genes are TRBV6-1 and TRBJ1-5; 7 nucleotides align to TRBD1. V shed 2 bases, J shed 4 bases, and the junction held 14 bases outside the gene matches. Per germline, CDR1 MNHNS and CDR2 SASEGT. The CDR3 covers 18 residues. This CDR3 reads CASSETPWDSETNQPQHF. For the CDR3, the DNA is TGTGCCAGCAGTGAAACCCCCTGGGACAGCGAGACTAATCAGCCCCAGCATTTT.

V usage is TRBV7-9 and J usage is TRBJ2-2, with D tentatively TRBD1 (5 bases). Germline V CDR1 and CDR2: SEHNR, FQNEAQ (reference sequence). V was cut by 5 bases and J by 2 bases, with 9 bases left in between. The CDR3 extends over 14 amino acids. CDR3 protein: CASSLDRNTGELFF. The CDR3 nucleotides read TGTGCCAGCAGCCTAGACAGAAACACCGGGGAGCTGTTTTTT.

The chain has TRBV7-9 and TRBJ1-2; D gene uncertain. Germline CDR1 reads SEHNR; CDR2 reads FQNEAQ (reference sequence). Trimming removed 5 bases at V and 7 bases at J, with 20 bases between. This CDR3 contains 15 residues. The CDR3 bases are TGTGCCAGCAGCCCGCGCGGCGGTCTAGCGGGTGGCTACACCTTC. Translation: CASSPRGGLAGGYTF.

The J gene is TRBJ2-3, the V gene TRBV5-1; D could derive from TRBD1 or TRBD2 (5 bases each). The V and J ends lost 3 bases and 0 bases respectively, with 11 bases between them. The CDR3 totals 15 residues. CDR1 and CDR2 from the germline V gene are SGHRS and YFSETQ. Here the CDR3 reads CASSSGRSSTDTQYF. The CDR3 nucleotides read TGCGCCAGCAGCTCGGGACGATCGAGCACAGATACGCAGTATTTT.

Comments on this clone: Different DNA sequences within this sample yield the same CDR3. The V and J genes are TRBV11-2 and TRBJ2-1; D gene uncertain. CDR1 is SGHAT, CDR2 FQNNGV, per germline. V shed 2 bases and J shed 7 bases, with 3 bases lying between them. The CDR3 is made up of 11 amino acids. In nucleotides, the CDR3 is TGTGCCAGCAGCTTACTGAATGAGCAGTTCTTC. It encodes CASSLLNEQFF.

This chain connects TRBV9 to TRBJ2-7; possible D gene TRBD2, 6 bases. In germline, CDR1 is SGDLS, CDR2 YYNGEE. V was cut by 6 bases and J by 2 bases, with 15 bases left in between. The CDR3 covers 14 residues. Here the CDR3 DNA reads TGTGCCAGCACCCTGGGGGGTGAAACCTACGAGCAGTACTTC. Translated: CASTLGGETYEQYF.

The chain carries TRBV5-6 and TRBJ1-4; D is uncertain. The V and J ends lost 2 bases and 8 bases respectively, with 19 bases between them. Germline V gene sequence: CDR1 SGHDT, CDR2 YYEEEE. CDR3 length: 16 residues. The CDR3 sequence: CASSFPTEPGGEKLFF. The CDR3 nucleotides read TGTGCCAGCAGCTTCCCAACTGAACCCGGTGGGGAAAAACTGTTTTTT. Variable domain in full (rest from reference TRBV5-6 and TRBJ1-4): DAGVTQSPTHLIKTRGQQVTLRCSPKSGHDTVSWYQQALGQGPQFIFQYYEEEERQRGNFPDRFSGHQFPNYSSELNVNALLLGDSALYLCASSFPTEPGGEKLFFGSGTQLSVL.

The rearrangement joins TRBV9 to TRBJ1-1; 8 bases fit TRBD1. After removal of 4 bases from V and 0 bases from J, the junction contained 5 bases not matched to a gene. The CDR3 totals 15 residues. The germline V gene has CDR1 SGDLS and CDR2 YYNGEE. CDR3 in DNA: TGTGCCAGCAGCCCCCAGGGACAGGTGAACACTGAAGCTTTCTTT. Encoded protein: CASSPQGQVNTEAFF.

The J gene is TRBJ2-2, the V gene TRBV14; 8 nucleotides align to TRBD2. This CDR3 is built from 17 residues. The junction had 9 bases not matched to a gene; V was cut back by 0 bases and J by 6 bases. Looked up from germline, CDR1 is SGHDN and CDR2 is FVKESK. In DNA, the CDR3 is TGTGCCAGCAGCCAAGAACTGGGGACTAGGTTTTCCGGGGAGCTGTTTTTT. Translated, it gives CASSQELGTRFSGELFF.

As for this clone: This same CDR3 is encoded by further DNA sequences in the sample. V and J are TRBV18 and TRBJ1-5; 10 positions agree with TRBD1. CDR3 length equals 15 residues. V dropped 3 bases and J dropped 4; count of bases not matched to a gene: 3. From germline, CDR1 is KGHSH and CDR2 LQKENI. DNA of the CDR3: TGTGCCAGCTCACCCGGGACAGGGGAGAATCAGCCCCAGCATTTT. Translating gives CASSPGTGENQPQHF.

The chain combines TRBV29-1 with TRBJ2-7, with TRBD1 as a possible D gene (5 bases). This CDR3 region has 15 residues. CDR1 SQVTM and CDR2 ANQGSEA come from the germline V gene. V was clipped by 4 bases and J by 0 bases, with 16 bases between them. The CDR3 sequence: CSVVAGQGYSYEQYF. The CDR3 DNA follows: TGCAGCGTTGTGGCAGGGCAAGGATACTCCTACGAGCAGTACTTC.

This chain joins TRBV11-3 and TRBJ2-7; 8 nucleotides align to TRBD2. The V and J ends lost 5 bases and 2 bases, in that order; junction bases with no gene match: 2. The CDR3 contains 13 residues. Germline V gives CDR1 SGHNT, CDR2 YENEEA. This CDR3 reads CASSAGLAYEQYF. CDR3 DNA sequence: TGTGCCAGCAGCGCGGGACTAGCCTACGAGCAGTACTTC.

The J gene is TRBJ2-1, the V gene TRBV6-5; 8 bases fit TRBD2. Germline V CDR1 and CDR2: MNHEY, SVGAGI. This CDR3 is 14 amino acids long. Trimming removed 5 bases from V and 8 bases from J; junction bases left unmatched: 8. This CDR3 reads CASSKERESHEQFF. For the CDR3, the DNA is TGTGCCAGCAGTAAGGAGCGGGAGTCCCATGAGCAGTTCTTC.

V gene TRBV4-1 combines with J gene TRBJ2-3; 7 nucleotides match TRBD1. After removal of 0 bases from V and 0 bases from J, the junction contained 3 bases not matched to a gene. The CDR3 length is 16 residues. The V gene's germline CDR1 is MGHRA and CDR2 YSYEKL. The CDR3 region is CASSQDKGASTDTQYF. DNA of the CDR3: TGCGCCAGCAGCCAAGATAAGGGGGCTAGCACAGATACGCAGTATTTT.

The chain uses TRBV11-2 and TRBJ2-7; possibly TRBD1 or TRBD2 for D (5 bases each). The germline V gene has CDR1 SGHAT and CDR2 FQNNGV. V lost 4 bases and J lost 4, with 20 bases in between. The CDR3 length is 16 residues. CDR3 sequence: CASSSLTGTIGYEQYF. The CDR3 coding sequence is TGTGCCAGCAGCTCACTTACCGGGACCATTGGATACGAGCAGTACTTC.

The CDR3: CAISVADEQYF. As DNA, the CDR3 is TGTGCCATCAGTGTGGCAGACGAGCAGTACTTC. The chain couples TRBV10-3 to TRBJ2-7; the D is unclear. V lost 4 bases, J lost 5 bases, and 6 bases lay in between. Germline V gene data show CDR1 as ENHRY and CDR2 as SYGVKD. The CDR3 totals 11 residues.

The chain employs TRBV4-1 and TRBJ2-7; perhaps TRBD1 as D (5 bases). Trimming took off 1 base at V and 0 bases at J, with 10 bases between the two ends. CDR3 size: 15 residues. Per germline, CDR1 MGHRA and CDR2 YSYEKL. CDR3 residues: CASSQGVTASYEQYF. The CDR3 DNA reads TGCGCCAGCAGCCAAGGTGTGACAGCCTCCTACGAGCAGTACTTC.

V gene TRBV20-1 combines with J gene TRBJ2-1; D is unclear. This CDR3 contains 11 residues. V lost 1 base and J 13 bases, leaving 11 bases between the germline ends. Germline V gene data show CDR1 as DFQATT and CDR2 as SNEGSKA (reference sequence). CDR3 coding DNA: TGCAGTGCTAGAGCGGACCGGTTTCAGTTCTTC. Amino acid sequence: CSARADRFQFF.

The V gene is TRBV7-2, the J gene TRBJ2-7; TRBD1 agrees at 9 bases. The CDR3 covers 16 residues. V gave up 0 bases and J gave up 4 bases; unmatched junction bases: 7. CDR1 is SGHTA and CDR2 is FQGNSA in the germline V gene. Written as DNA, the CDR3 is TGTGCCAGCAGCTTAGCCTGGGGGACAGGGCAGTACGAGCAGTACTTC. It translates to CASSLAWGTGQYEQYF.

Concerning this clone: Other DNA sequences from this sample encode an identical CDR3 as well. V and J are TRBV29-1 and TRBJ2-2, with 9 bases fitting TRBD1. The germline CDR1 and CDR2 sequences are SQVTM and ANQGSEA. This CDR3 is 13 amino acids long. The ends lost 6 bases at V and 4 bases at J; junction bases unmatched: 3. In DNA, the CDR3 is TGCAGCGTCCGACAGGGGGGCACCGGGGAGCTGTTTTTT. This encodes CSVRQGGTGELFF.